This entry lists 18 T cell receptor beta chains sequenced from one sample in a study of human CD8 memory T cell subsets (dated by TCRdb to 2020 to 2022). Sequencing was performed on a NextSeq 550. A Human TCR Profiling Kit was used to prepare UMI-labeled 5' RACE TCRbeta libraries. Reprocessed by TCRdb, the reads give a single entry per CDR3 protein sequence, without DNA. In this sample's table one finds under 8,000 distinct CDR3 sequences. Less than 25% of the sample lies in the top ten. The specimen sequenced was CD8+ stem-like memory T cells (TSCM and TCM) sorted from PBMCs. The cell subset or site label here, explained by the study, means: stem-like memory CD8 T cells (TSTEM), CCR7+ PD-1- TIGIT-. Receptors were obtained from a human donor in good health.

CDR3: CASSSRLAGGWQETQYF. This chain connects TRBV6-8 to TRBJ2-5; the D call of TRBD2 rests on TCRdb alone, since no DNA is present to check it. CDR3 length: 17 amino acids. The germline gives CDR1 MNHGY, CDR2 SAAAGT.

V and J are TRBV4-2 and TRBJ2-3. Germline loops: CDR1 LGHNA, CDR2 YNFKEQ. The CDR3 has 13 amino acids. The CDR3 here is CASSQRSIDTQYF.

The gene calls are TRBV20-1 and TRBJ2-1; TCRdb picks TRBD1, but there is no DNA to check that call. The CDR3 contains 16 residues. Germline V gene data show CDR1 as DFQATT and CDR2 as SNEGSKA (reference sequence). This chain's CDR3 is CSARDHTGDRANEQFF.

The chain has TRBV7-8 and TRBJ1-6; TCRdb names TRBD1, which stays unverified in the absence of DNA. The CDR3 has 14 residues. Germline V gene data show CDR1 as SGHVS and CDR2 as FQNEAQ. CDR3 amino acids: CASRGGPYNSPLHF.

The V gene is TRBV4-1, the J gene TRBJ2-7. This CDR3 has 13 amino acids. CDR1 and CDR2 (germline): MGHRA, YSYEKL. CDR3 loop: CASSQVLKGEQYF.

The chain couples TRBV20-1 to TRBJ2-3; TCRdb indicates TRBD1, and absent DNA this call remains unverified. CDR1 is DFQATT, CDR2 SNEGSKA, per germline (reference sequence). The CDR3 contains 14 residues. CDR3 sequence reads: CSAIGQETTDTQYF.

The CDR3 sequence: CASSPPGLADPNTGELFF. The rearrangement uses TRBV3-1 and TRBJ2-2; TCRdb's D gene call, TRBD2, goes unchecked for lack of DNA. The CDR3 covers 18 residues. Germline loops: CDR1 LGHDT, CDR2 YNNKEL (reference sequence).

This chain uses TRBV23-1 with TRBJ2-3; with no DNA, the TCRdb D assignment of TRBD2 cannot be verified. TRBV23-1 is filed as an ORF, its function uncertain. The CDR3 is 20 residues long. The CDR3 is CASSQPTWLAGRSSTDTQYF.

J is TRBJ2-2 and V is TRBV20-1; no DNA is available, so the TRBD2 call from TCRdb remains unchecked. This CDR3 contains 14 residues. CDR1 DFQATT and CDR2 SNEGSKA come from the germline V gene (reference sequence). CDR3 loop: CSARSGREAGELFF.

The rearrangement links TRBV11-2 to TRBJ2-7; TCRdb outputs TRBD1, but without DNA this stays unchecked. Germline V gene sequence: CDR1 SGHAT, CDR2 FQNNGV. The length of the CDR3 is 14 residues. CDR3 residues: CASSMPGSPLEQYF.

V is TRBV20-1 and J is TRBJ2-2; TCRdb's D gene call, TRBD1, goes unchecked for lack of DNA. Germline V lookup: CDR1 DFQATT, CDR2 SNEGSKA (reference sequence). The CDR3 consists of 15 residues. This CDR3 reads CSAQTGGMDTGELFF.

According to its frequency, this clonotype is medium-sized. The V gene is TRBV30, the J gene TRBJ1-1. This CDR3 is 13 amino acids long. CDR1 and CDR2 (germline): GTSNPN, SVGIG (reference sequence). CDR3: CASLGLGDTEAFF.

The CDR3 is CASSEARGRSDNEQFF. J is TRBJ2-1 and V is TRBV2. Germline-derived CDR1 and CDR2 are SNHLY and FYNNEI. This CDR3 is 16 amino acids long.

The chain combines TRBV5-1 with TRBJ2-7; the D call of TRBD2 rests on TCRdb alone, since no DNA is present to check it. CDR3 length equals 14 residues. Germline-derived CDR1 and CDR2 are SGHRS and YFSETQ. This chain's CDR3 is CASSFAGDSYEQYF. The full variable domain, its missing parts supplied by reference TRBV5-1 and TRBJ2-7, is KAGVTQTPRYLIKTRGQQVTLSCSPISGHRSVSWYQQTPGQGLQFLFEYFSETQRNKGNFPGRFSGRQFSNSRSEMNVSTLELGDSALYLCASSFAGDSYEQYFGPGTRLTVT.

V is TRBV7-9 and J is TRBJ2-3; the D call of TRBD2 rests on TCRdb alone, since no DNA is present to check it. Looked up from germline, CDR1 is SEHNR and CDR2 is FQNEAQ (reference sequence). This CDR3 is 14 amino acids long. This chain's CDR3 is CASRQRVERDTQYF.

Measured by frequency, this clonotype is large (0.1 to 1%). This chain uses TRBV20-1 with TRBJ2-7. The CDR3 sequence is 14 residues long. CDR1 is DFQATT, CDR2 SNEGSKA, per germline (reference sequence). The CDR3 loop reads CSANREEVGYEQYF.

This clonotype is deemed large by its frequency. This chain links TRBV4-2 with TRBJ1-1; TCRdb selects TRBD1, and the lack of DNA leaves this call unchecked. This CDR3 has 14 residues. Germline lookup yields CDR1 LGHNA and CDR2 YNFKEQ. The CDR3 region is CASSQDDQGPEAFF.

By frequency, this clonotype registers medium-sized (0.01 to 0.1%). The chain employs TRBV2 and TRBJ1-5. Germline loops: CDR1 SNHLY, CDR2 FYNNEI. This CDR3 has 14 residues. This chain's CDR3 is CASRAYRGNQPQHF.